The clone carrying this T cell receptor (beta chain) has only one observation. The antigen is not known. These data belong to a study of graft-versus-host responses after intestinal transplantation. As for the study in general: Isolated intestinal, liver-intestinal, or multivisceral transplants had been given to the recipients.

Study outcomes and limitations: GvH clones occurred in recipient marrow; some first appeared in ileum or blood.

The posterior iliac crest or another site supplied bone marrow after transplant. Produced via immunoSEQ multiplex PCR; TCRdb's table is partial and in-frame only. This sample yields some 69,000 clones, of which just under 95% are seen a single time; 6.5% to 7% belongs to the top ten. The sequence came from a human patient who received an intestinal transplant, so some T cells may come from the graft donor. Sequences were derived from bone marrow, sampled roughly 110 weeks after intestinal transplantation.

CDR3 coding DNA: TGTGCCAGCAGCCATCCGGGACAGGCCTACAATGAGCAGTTCTTC. Translating gives CASSHPGQAYNEQFF. The genes are TRBV6-5 and TRBJ2-1, with 8 bases lining up with TRBD1. The J segment lost 2 bases and the V segment lost 6 bases, leaving 6 bases of the junction unmatched. CDR1 and CDR2 from the germline V gene are MNHEY and SVGAGI. This CDR3 comprises 15 residues.